The 10 T cell receptor beta chains below all came from one sample that was sequenced in a study of T cell responses to AZD1222 COVID-19 vaccine. The data were produced by immunoSEQ multiplex PCR, yet TCRdb's version contains in-frame clones alone and is incomplete. The table records approximately 150,000 clones, 75% to 95% of them present only once. The starting material was peripheral blood, obtained 28 days after the second dose of the MenACWY control vaccine. The origin of the receptors is an adult who received the MenACWY meningococcal vaccine as a control.

The CDR3 reads CASSLVSDEQFF. DNA for the CDR3: TGTGCCAGCAGCTTGGTTTCGGATGAGCAGTTCTTC. The rearrangement uses TRBV5-6 and TRBJ2-1; the D is unclear. The germline CDR1 and CDR2 sequences are SGHDT and YYEEEE. This CDR3 has 12 residues. Deletions cut 0 bases from V and 8 bases from J, with 6 bases between. Full variable domain (missing parts from reference TRBV5-6 and TRBJ2-1): DAGVTQSPTHLIKTRGQQVTLRCSPKSGHDTVSWYQQALGQGPQFIFQYYEEEERQRGNFPDRFSGHQFPNYSSELNVNALLLGDSALYLCASSLVSDEQFFGPGTRLTVL.

The chain recombines TRBV7-8 with TRBJ2-7, with 7 bases that match TRBD2. The trim removed 6 bases at V and 3 bases at J, leaving 11 bases unmatched. CDR1 and CDR2 (germline): SGHVS, FQNEAQ. The length of the CDR3 is 15 residues. For the CDR3, the DNA is TGTGCCAGCAGAATGTCAGCCGGGGGGAGCTACGAGCAGTACTTC. It codes for CASRMSAGGSYEQYF.

The gene calls are TRBV24-1 and TRBJ2-1, with TRBD1 identical over 10 bases. The CDR3 is 17 residues long. With 4 bases clipped from V and 1 base from J, the junction kept 6 bases outside the gene matches. Per the germline V gene, CDR1 is KGHDR and CDR2 is SFDVKD. Here the CDR3 reads CATSDTRTGGSYNEQFF. The CDR3 DNA reads as TGTGCCACCAGTGACACTCGGACAGGGGGATCCTACAATGAGCAGTTCTTC.

The chain has TRBV5-8 and TRBJ1-6; the D gene is possibly TRBD1 (5 bases). The CDR3 totals 17 residues. Trimming pared 3 bases from V and 0 bases from J, leaving 13 bases between. The germline CDR1 and CDR2 sequences are SGHTS and YDEGEE. DNA of the CDR3: TGTGCCAGCAGCTATGGGGCCGGGAGCTCCTATAATTCACCCCTCCACTTT. Its translation: CASSYGAGSSYNSPLHF.

A single count supports this clone. The V call is TRBV28, the J call TRBJ2-5; 10 bases map to TRBD2. The V and J ends lost 5 bases and 2 bases, in that order; junction bases with no gene match: 8. The CDR3 is made up of 16 amino acids. The germline V gene has CDR1 MDHEN and CDR2 SYDVKM. The CDR3: CASSPQVAGGQETQYF. The CDR3 bases are TGTGCCAGCAGTCCACAAGTAGCGGGAGGACAAGAGACCCAGTACTTC.

The chain couples TRBV15 to TRBJ1-5, with a weak D call TRBD1 (5 bases). Trimming removed 2 bases at V and 1 base at J, with 6 bases between. The germline V gene has CDR1 LNHNV and CDR2 YYDKDF (reference sequence). The CDR3 length is 14 residues. The CDR3 nucleotides are TGTGCCACCAGCAGAACAGGCAGCAATCAGCCCCAGCATTTT. Its translation: CATSRTGSNQPQHF.

The chain combines TRBV5-1 with TRBJ2-1, with D maybe TRBD1 (5 bases). Per germline, CDR1 SGHRS and CDR2 YFSETQ. CDR3 length: 14 residues. The germline V and J ends were trimmed by 0 bases and 10 bases, with 14 bases remaining between them. The CDR3 is CASSLGAGKMEQFF. CDR3 coding DNA: TGCGCCAGCAGCTTGGGGGCAGGGAAAATGGAGCAGTTCTTC.

The J gene is TRBJ2-5, the V gene TRBV7-3; 9 bases align to TRBD1. The CDR3 runs 14 residues. The germline CDR1 and CDR2 sequences are SGHTA and FQGTGA. V lost 0 bases, J lost 5 bases, and 1 base stayed unmatched. The CDR3 loop reads CASSLTGTGETQYF. CDR3 nucleotides: TGTGCCAGCAGCTTAACCGGGACAGGGGAGACCCAGTACTTC.

The chain joins TRBV9 to TRBJ2-7; TRBD1 might be the D (6 bases). Trimming pared 0 bases from V and 5 bases from J, leaving 9 bases between. CDR3 length equals 13 residues. Germline loops: CDR1 SGDLS, CDR2 YYNGEE. The CDR3 region has the DNA TGTGCCAGCAGCGTAGTACAGGGCCACGAGCAGTACTTC. Its translation: CASSVVQGHEQYF.

V usage is TRBV6-5 and J usage is TRBJ2-7; TRBD2 aligns across 11 bases. The V gene end was trimmed by 8 bases and the J gene end by 4 bases; junction bases not matched to a gene: 10. The germline V gene encodes CDR1 MNHEY and CDR2 SVGAGI. The CDR3 loop spans 15 amino acids. Written as DNA, the CDR3 is TGTGCCAGCCAAATTGGGGGGACTAGCGGATACGAGCAGTACTTC. Translating it yields CASQIGGTSGYEQYF.